What follows are 13 T cell receptor beta chains derived from one specimen sequenced in a study of T cells in Graves' hyperthyroidism and ophthalmopathy. TCR beta CDR3 region amplification was performed from RNA transcripts. The HTBI primer set was used in a first-round RT-PCR of the TCR CDR3. TCRdb passed the multiplex PCR reads through MiXCR, listing each CDR3 protein once. The data contain about 740,000 distinct CDR3 sequences, about 14% of them seen just once; the ten biggest clones take up 10%. Input material: blood. The receptors originated from a woman between 18 and 29 years old with Graves' hyperthyroidism.

This clonotype was found many times. The chain combines TRBV2 with TRBJ2-5, with 11 positions matching TRBD2. This CDR3 is built from 14 residues. Germline-derived CDR1 and CDR2 are SNHLY and FYNNEI. V was pared by 6 bases and J by 2 bases, with 2 bases of the junction left unmatched. As DNA, the CDR3 is TGTGCCAGCAGGGGACTAGCGGAGCAAGAGACCCAGTACTTC. It codes for CASRGLAEQETQYF. Combining the CDR3 with reference TRBV2 and TRBJ2-5 gives the whole variable domain EPEVTQTPSHQVTQMGQEVILRCVPISNHLYFYWYRQILGQKVEFLVSFYNNEISEKSEIFDDQFSVERPDGSNFTLKIRSTKLEDSAMYFCASRGLAEQETQYFGPGTRLLVL.

This clonotype was observed many times. V gene TRBV2 combines with J gene TRBJ2-3; 13 bases fit TRBD2. J gave up 4 bases and V 4 bases, and 8 bases lay outside the gene matches. The CDR3 is 17 residues long. Germline V gene lookup returns CDR1 SNHLY and CDR2 FYNNEI. The CDR3 region has the DNA TGTGCCAGCAGTGGAATAGGGACTAGCGGGACCTCAGATACGCAGTATTTT. This gives the protein CASSGIGTSGTSDTQYF.

In the case of this clonotype: This may stem from a read error, because a much larger clone lies one nucleotide away. The rearrangement links TRBV7-9 to TRBJ1-1; no definite D call. V was shortened by 5 bases and J by 4 bases, with 14 bases between the two germline ends. Germline loops: CDR1 SEHNR, CDR2 FQNEAQ (reference sequence). The CDR3 sequence is 14 residues long. The CDR3 loop reads CASSHRTESTEAFF. The CDR3, as DNA: TGTGCCAGCAGCCACCGGACGGAGAGCACTGAAGCTTTCTTT. The variable domain in full, with the rest retrieved from reference TRBV7-9 and TRBJ1-1, is DTGVSQNPRHKITKRGQNVTFRCDPISEHNRLYWYRQTLGQGPEFLTYFQNEAQLEKSRLLSDRFSAERPKGSFSTLEIQRTEQGDSAMYLCASSHRTESTEAFFGQGTRLTVV.

The sample holds many counts of this clonotype. V gene TRBV4-1 combines with J gene TRBJ2-2; D may be TRBD2 (6 bases). CDR3 size: 18 residues. Per germline, CDR1 MGHRA and CDR2 YSYEKL. Trimming cost V 1 base and J 4 bases, with 19 bases left between them. CDR3 region: CASSQVAGGAGSTGELFF. The CDR3 DNA sequence: TGCGCCAGCAGCCAAGTAGCAGGTGGGGCCGGGAGCACCGGGGAGCTGTTTTTT.

In its sample, this clonotype was seen many times. This chain links TRBV20-1 with TRBJ2-1; 9 nucleotides line up with TRBD2. The CDR3 is made up of 14 amino acids. Germline CDR1 is DFQATT and CDR2 is SNEGSKA (reference sequence). V dropped 5 bases and J dropped 0; count of bases not matched to a gene: 2. The chain's CDR3 is CSAPSGNSYNEQFF. DNA of the CDR3: TGCAGTGCTCCTAGCGGGAACTCCTACAATGAGCAGTTCTTC.

Many counts were recorded for this clonotype. The chain is built from TRBV6-1 and TRBJ2-2, with D perhaps matching TRBD2 (5 bases). The length of the CDR3 is 12 residues. Trimming pared 10 bases from V and 7 bases from J, leaving 13 bases between. CDR1 is MNHNS and CDR2 is SASEGT in the germline V gene. The CDR3 loop reads CATRASGGELFF. CDR3 in DNA: TGTGCCACGCGGGCGTCGGGCGGGGAGCTGTTTTTT.

This clonotype was found many times. The DNA for the CDR3 is TGTGCCAGCAACTTGGAAGGGGCGAACACCGGGGAGCTGTTTTTT. Translated: CASNLEGANTGELFF. This sequence joins TRBV2 and TRBJ2-2; D perhaps matches TRBD1 (5 bases). Germline V CDR1 and CDR2: SNHLY, FYNNEI. The CDR3 contains 15 residues. V dropped 7 bases and J dropped 0 bases, with 12 bases sitting between them.

This clonotype was recorded a few times. The chain carries TRBV6-1 and TRBJ2-4, with TRBD1 matching over 10 bases. The V segment lost 5 bases and the J segment 7 bases; nucleotides outside the gene matches: 5. Germline V lookup: CDR1 MNHNS, CDR2 SASEGT. The CDR3 loop spans 14 amino acids. The CDR3 coding sequence is TGTGCCAGCAGTTTTGACAGGGGGCAGAACATTCAGTACTTC. Amino acid sequence: CASSFDRGQNIQYF.

The table lists this clonotype with a few counts. V usage is TRBV6-2 or TRBV6-3 and J usage is TRBJ2-1, with a tentative D call TRBD2 (5 bases). V was cut by 4 bases and J by 4 bases, with 14 bases left in between. This CDR3 spans 15 amino acids. From germline, CDR1 is MNHEY and CDR2 SVGEGT. The CDR3 bases are TGTGCCAGCAGTTCGGAGCGGACTTCATACAATGAGCAGTTCTTC. Its protein product is CASSSERTSYNEQFF.

This clonotype was seen more than once but under ten times. V is TRBV7-2 and J is TRBJ2-1; 9 nucleotides agree with TRBD1. This CDR3 contains 16 residues. V lost 3 bases to trimming and J lost 7 bases; unmatched junction nucleotides: 10. Germline CDR1 SGHTA, CDR2 FQGNSA. CDR3 residues: CASSFPGTGRQNEQFF. As DNA, the CDR3 is TGTGCCAGCAGCTTCCCCGGGACAGGGCGGCAAAATGAGCAGTTCTTC.

The rearrangement links TRBV4-1 to TRBJ1-5; possibly TRBD1 for D (6 bases). Germline-derived CDR1 and CDR2 are MGHRA and YSYEKL. This CDR3 is 13 amino acids long. Trimming removed 8 bases from V and 3 bases from J, with 11 bases in between. Here the CDR3 reads CASSTGLNQPQHF. The CDR3 bases are TGCGCCAGCTCGACAGGCCTCAATCAGCCCCAGCATTTT.

This clonotype was observed a handful of times. The J gene is TRBJ2-3, the V gene TRBV30, with TRBD2 matching over 9 bases. The germline V gene has CDR1 GTSNPN and CDR2 SVGIG (reference sequence). Losses at the gene ends were 0 bases for V and 4 bases for J; bases not matched to a gene: 5. The CDR3 sequence is 15 residues long. CDR3 coding DNA: TGTGCCTGGAGTGTACCTGCGGGAGGGCCAGATACGCAGTATTTT. Residues: CAWSVPAGGPDTQYF.

This clonotype was counted many times. The gene calls are TRBV20-1 and TRBJ2-7; TRBD2 might be the D (5 bases). This CDR3 is 12 amino acids long. In germline, CDR1 is DFQATT, CDR2 SNEGSKA (reference sequence). V was cut by 1 base and J by 6 bases, with 10 bases left in between. The CDR3, as DNA: TGCAGTGCTAGAGGATCGGGATTCGAGCAGTACTTC. This gives the protein CSARGSGFEQYF.